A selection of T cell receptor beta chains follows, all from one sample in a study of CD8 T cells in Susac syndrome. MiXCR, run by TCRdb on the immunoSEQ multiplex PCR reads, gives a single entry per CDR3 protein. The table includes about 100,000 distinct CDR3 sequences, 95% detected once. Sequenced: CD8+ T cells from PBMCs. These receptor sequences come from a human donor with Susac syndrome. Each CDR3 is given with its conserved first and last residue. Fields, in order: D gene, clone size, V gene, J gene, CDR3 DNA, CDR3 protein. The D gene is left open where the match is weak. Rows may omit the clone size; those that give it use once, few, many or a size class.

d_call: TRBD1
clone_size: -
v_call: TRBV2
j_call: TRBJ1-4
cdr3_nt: TGTGCCAGCAGCGCAGACAGGGGCGGTGAAAAACTGTTTTTT
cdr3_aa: CASSADRGGEKLFF

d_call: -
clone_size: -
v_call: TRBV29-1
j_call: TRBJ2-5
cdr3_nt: TGCAGCGTTGTCCAGGGAGAGACCCAGTACTTC
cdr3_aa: CSVVQGETQYF

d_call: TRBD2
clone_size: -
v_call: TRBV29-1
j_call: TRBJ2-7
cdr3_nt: TGCAGCGCCGGACTGAAGCGGGATCCCTACGAGCAGTACTTC
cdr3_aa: CSAGLKRDPYEQYF

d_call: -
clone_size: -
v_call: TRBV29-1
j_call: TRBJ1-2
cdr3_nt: TGCAGCGTTGGGCAAGGCGACTACTATGGCTACACCTTC
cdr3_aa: CSVGQGDYYGYTF

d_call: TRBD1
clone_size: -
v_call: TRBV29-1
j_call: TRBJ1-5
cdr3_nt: TGCAGCGTAAGGGACAGAGGGGACCAGCCCCAGCATTTT
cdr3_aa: CSVRDRGDQPQHF

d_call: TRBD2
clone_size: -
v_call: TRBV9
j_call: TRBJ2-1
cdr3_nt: TGTGCCAGCAGCTTATATGGGGCTAGCGGACATAATGAGCAGTTCTTC
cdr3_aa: CASSLYGASGHNEQFF

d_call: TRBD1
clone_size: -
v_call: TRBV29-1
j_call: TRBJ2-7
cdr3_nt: TGCAGCGTTGAAGGGACAGGAAACGAGCAGTACTTC
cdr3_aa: CSVEGTGNEQYF

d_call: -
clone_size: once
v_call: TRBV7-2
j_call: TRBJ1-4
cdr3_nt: TGTGCCAGTGGGCAGGCTAATGAAAAACTGTTTTTT
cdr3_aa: CASGQANEKLFF

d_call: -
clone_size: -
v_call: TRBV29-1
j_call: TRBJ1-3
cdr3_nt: TGCAGCGCCCAACAGGGAACTGGAAACACCATATATTTT
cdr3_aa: CSAQQGTGNTIYF

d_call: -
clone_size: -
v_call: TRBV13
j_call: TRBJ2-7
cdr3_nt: TGTGCCAGCAGCCCGATGACGGGTCTGGGGGAGCAGTACTTC
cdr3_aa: CASSPMTGLGEQYF

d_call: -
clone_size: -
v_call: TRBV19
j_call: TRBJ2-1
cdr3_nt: TGTGCCAGTACTGCAATGGGGGGCGATGAGCAGTTCTTC
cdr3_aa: CASTAMGGDEQFF

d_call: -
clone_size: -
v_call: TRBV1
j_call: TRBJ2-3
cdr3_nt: TGCACCAGCAGCCCCACAGATACGCAGTATTTT
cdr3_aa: CTSSPTDTQYF

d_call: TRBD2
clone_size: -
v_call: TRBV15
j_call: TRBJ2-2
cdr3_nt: TGTGCCACCAGCCGACTAGCGGGGGCGAACACCGGGGAGCTGTTTTTT
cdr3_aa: CATSRLAGANTGELFF

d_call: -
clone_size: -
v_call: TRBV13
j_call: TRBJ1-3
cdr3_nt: TGTGCCAGCAGCACGGAGGCAAACACCATATATTTT
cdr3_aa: CASSTEANTIYF

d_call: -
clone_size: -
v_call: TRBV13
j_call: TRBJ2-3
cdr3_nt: TGTGCCAGCAGCTTAAAGAGGTCCTTTGGTACGCAGTATTTT
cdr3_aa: CASSLKRSFGTQYF

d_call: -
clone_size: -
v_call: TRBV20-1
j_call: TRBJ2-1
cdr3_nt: TGCAGTGCTCCGGCTTCTTGGCCGCGGTATGAGCAGTTCTTC
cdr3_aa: CSAPASWPRYEQFF

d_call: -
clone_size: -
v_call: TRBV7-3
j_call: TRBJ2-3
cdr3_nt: TGTGCCAGCAGCTCTACGACGGTAGATACGCAGTATTTT
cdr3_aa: CASSSTTVDTQYF

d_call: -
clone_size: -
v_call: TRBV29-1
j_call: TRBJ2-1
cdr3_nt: TGCAGCGTTTATGACAGGTCCGGGTCCTACAATGAGCAGTTCTTC
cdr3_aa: CSVYDRSGSYNEQFF

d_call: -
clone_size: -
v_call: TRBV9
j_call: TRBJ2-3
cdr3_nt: TGTGCCAGCAGCGTGGGGCAGCCTTCCGGAGATACGCAGTATTTT
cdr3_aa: CASSVGQPSGDTQYF

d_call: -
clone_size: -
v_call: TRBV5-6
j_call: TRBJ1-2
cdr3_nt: TGTGCCAGCAGCAAACAGGACCTCTATGGCTACACCTTC
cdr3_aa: CASSKQDLYGYTF

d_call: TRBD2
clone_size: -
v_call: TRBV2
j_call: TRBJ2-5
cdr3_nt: TGTGCCAGCAGTCGGACTAGCGCGGAGACCCAGTACTTC
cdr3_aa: CASSRTSAETQYF

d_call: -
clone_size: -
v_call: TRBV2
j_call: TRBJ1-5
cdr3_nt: TGTGCCAGCAGTAGACAGCCCGCAGAGGGTCAGCCCCAGCATTTT
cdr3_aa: CASSRQPAEGQPQHF

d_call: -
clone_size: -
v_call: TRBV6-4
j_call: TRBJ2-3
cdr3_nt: TGTGCCAGCAGTGCCGGGACTAGCACAGATACGCAGTATTTT
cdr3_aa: CASSAGTSTDTQYF

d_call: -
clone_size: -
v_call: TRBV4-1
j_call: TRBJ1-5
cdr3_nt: TGCGCCAGCAGCCAGGTCGACGCAGGGTATCAGCCCCAGCATTTT
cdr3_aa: CASSQVDAGYQPQHF

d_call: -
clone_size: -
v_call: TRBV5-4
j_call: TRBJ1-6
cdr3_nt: TGTGCCAGCAGCTTGGGAGGGGGTGCGGGGTCACCCCTCCACTTT
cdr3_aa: CASSLGGGAGSPLHF

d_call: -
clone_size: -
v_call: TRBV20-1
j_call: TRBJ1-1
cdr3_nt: TGCAGTGCTAGAGGGCAGGAGGGCACTGAAGCTTTCTTT
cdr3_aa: CSARGQEGTEAFF

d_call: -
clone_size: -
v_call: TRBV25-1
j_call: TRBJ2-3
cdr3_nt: TGTGCCAGCAGTAATGTGGGTCCAGATACGCAGTATTTT
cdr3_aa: CASSNVGPDTQYF

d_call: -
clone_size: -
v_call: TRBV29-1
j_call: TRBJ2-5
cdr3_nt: TGCAGCGTTGAAGCTAGTCCGGAGACCCAGTACTTC
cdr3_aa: CSVEASPETQYF

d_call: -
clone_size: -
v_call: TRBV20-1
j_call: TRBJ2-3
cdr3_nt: TGCAGTGTGGGGTACACAGATACGCAGTATTTT
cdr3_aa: CSVGYTDTQYF

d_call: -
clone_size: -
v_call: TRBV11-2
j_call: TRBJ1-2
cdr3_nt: TGTGCCAGCAGTGCAGGACAGCTCCCGGGCTATGGCTACACCTTC
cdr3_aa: CASSAGQLPGYGYTF

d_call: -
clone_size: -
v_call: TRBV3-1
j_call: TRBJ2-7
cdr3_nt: TGTTTACAGGGCGCCCCTACCTACGAGCAGTACTTC
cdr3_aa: CLQGAPTYEQYF

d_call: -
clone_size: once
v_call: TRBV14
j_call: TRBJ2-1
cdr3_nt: TGTGCCAGCAGCCCAGACAAGTACAATGAGCAGTTCTTC
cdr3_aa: CASSPDKYNEQFF

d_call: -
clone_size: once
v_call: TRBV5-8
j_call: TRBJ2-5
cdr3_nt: TGTGCCAGCAGCTTCCCCAGCTGGGGCCAAGAGACCCAGTACTTC
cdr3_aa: CASSFPSWGQETQYF

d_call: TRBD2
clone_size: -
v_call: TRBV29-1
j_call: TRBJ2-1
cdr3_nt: TGCAGCGTTGGGGGACTAGCGACTGTCAATGAGCAGTTCTTC
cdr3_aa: CSVGGLATVNEQFF

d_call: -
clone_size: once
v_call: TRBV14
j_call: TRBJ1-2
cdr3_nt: TGTGCCAGCAGCCAAGAGTCCGGCCCAGCTAACTATGGCTACACCTTC
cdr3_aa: CASSQESGPANYGYTF